These T cell receptor beta chains were read from a single sample in a study of blood T cell repertoires in COVID-19. Here immunoSEQ multiplex PCR was the method, and the copy in TCRdb shows in-frame clones only, minus some. The table records fewer than 400,000 clones, 85% to 90% of them present only once. The sequenced sample was PBMCs or T cells enriched from blood (not recorded which). The receptors here all came from a woman aged 50 to 60 who had recovered from COVID-19. Each CDR3 is given with its conserved first and last residue. A D gene is named only where the DNA matches it firmly. Size values are once, few and many counts, or a class for expanded clones, and some rows have none.

D gene: TRBD2; J gene: TRBJ2-7; clone size: NA; V gene: TRBV7-9; CDR3 DNA: TGTGCCAGCAGCAAGAAGACTAGCGGGGGGCACGAGCAGTACTTC; CDR3 protein: CASSKKTSGGHEQYF
D gene: NA; J gene: TRBJ1-2; clone size: NA; V gene: TRBV12-3/TRBV12-4; CDR3 DNA: TGTGCCAGCAGTCCGACAGGCCCTGGCTACACCTTC; CDR3 protein: CASSPTGPGYTF
D gene: NA; J gene: TRBJ1-5; clone size: NA; V gene: TRBV3-1/TRBV3-2; CDR3 DNA: TGTGCCAGCAGCCAAGCATGGGGGGATAGCAATCAGCCCCAGCATTTT; CDR3 protein: CASSQAWGDSNQPQHF
D gene: TRBD1; J gene: TRBJ2-1; clone size: NA; V gene: TRBV7-9; CDR3 DNA: TGTGCCAGCAGCATAGGGAGGGACAGGGGGCTGGGGTCGGATGAGCAGTTCTTC; CDR3 protein: CASSIGRDRGLGSDEQFF
D gene: NA; J gene: TRBJ1-5; clone size: NA; V gene: TRBV5-5; CDR3 DNA: TGTGCCAGCAGCTTGGTTCTTGTCCCAGGGGGCAATCAGCCCCAGCATTTT; CDR3 protein: CASSLVLVPGGNQPQHF
D gene: NA; J gene: TRBJ1-2; clone size: NA; V gene: TRBV6-5; CDR3 DNA: TGTGCCAGCGCAGACAAGCCTCCCTATGGCTACACCTTC; CDR3 protein: CASADKPPYGYTF
D gene: NA; J gene: TRBJ2-5; clone size: NA; V gene: TRBV13; CDR3 DNA: TGTGCCAGCAGCATCTCGGACCTGGGGGACTACCAAGAGACCCAGTACTTC; CDR3 protein: CASSISDLGDYQETQYF
D gene: TRBD1; J gene: TRBJ1-5; clone size: NA; V gene: TRBV15; CDR3 DNA: TGTGCCACCAGCAGAGATAGGGGGCTTCGAGGTCCGGGGCAGCCCCAGCATTTT; CDR3 protein: CATSRDRGLRGPGQPQHF
D gene: NA; J gene: TRBJ1-1; clone size: NA; V gene: TRBV5-1; CDR3 DNA: TGCGCCAGCAGCTTCGCAGGGGAAGGCACTGAAGCTTTCTTT; CDR3 protein: CASSFAGEGTEAFF
D gene: TRBD2; J gene: TRBJ2-1; clone size: NA; V gene: TRBV18; CDR3 DNA: TGTGCCAGCTCCCGAAATGAGGAAGGAAGCGGGGGGCCTTACCTATTCTTC; CDR3 protein: CASSRNEEGSGGPYLFF
D gene: TRBD1; J gene: TRBJ2-7; clone size: NA; V gene: TRBV3-1/TRBV3-2; CDR3 DNA: TGTGCCAGCAGCCAAGATCCAGCGACAGGGGGCGAGCAGTACTTC; CDR3 protein: CASSQDPATGGEQYF
D gene: NA; J gene: TRBJ1-1; clone size: few; V gene: TRBV5-1; CDR3 DNA: TGCGCCAGCAGCTTGGGACAGGTGAACACTGAAGCTTTCTTT; CDR3 protein: CASSLGQVNTEAFF
D gene: NA; J gene: TRBJ1-1; clone size: NA; V gene: TRBV27; CDR3 DNA: TGTGCCAGCAGTTTAAGGGACACCCAGGCTCGGGGTACTGAAGCTTTCTTT; CDR3 protein: CASSLRDTQARGTEAFF
D gene: NA; J gene: TRBJ2-6; clone size: NA; V gene: TRBV18; CDR3 DNA: TGTGCCAGCTCACCACTTGGCCGTGGAGCTGGGGCCAACGTCCTGACTTTC; CDR3 protein: CASSPLGRGAGANVLTF
D gene: NA; J gene: TRBJ1-3; clone size: NA; V gene: TRBV10-2; CDR3 DNA: TGCGCCAGCACCCCCGGGGGCTCTGGAAACACCATATATTTT; CDR3 protein: CASTPGGSGNTIYF
D gene: TRBD2; J gene: TRBJ2-1; clone size: NA; V gene: TRBV6-5; CDR3 DNA: TGTGCCAGCAGGGTCGGGCGGGGGGCTTTCGATGAGCAGTTCTTC; CDR3 protein: CASRVGRGAFDEQFF
D gene: NA; J gene: TRBJ2-7; clone size: NA; V gene: TRBV6-5; CDR3 DNA: TGTGCCAGCAAAAGCAGGGTTGCCTACGAGCAGTACTTC; CDR3 protein: CASKSRVAYEQYF
D gene: NA; J gene: TRBJ2-5; clone size: NA; V gene: TRBV12-3/TRBV12-4; CDR3 DNA: TGTGCCAGCAGTTTTGGGCTAGCGGAGACCCAGTACTTC; CDR3 protein: CASSFGLAETQYF
D gene: NA; J gene: TRBJ2-1; clone size: NA; V gene: TRBV10-3; CDR3 DNA: TGTGCCATCAGTGAGTCTGGCGGGGAGCAGTTCTTC; CDR3 protein: CAISESGGEQFF
D gene: TRBD1; J gene: TRBJ2-5; clone size: NA; V gene: TRBV6-1; CDR3 DNA: TGTGCCAGCAGTGCGCGACAGGGGGATTGGGAGACCCAGTACTTC; CDR3 protein: CASSARQGDWETQYF
D gene: TRBD1; J gene: TRBJ1-1; clone size: few; V gene: TRBV3-1/TRBV3-2; CDR3 DNA: TGTGCCAGCAGCCCCCGGAACCATTCAGGGGGCACTGAAGCTTTCTTT; CDR3 protein: CASSPRNHSGGTEAFF
D gene: TRBD1; J gene: TRBJ1-4; clone size: NA; V gene: TRBV4-1; CDR3 DNA: TGCGCCAGCAGCCGGATACACCAGGGGGCGGGTGAAAAACTGTTTTTT; CDR3 protein: CASSRIHQGAGEKLFF
D gene: TRBD1; J gene: TRBJ1-6; clone size: NA; V gene: TRBV28; CDR3 DNA: TGTGCCAGCAGTTTAAACAGGGGTAATTCACCCCTCCACTTT; CDR3 protein: CASSLNRGNSPLHF
D gene: NA; J gene: TRBJ2-7; clone size: NA; V gene: TRBV15; CDR3 DNA: TGTGCCACCAGCAGAGATCCCCCCGGGACCTACGAGCAGTACTTC; CDR3 protein: CATSRDPPGTYEQYF
D gene: TRBD1; J gene: TRBJ1-1; clone size: NA; V gene: TRBV25-1; CDR3 DNA: TGTGCCACCTCAGAGCAGGGGGCTACTGAAGCTTTCTTT; CDR3 protein: CATSEQGATEAFF
D gene: TRBD1; J gene: TRBJ1-1; clone size: NA; V gene: TRBV12-5; CDR3 DNA: TGTGCTAGTGGAACGACAGGGGGAGAAGCTTTCTTT; CDR3 protein: CASGTTGGEAFF
D gene: TRBD2; J gene: TRBJ2-5; clone size: NA; V gene: TRBV30; CDR3 DNA: TGTGCCTGGAGTGTACTAGGCGGGGGAGAGACCCAGTACTTC; CDR3 protein: CAWSVLGGGETQYF
D gene: NA; J gene: TRBJ2-3; clone size: NA; V gene: TRBV9; CDR3 DNA: TGTGCCAGCAGCGTAGGGGCTAGCGCCAGCACAGATACGCAGTATTTT; CDR3 protein: CASSVGASASTDTQYF
D gene: NA; J gene: TRBJ1-4; clone size: NA; V gene: TRBV10-3; CDR3 DNA: TGTGCCACTAGCTACAGGGCAGAGGAAAAACTGTTTTTT; CDR3 protein: CATSYRAEEKLFF
D gene: TRBD2; J gene: TRBJ2-5; clone size: NA; V gene: TRBV10-3; CDR3 DNA: TGTGCCATCGGCCAGCGGGGGGTATCACAAGAGACCCAGTACTTC; CDR3 protein: CAIGQRGVSQETQYF
D gene: NA; J gene: TRBJ1-2; clone size: NA; V gene: TRBV7-2; CDR3 DNA: TGTGCCAGCAGCTTTTCCGGGACAACAAATGGCTACACCTTC; CDR3 protein: CASSFSGTTNGYTF
D gene: NA; J gene: TRBJ1-3; clone size: NA; V gene: TRBV10-3; CDR3 DNA: TGTGCCATCAGTGAGTCCAGGTCTGGAAACACCATATATTTT; CDR3 protein: CAISESRSGNTIYF
D gene: NA; J gene: TRBJ1-3; clone size: NA; V gene: TRBV3-1/TRBV3-2; CDR3 DNA: TGTGCCAGCAGCCAAGATTGGACTCAGGGAAACACCATATATTTT; CDR3 protein: CASSQDWTQGNTIYF
D gene: TRBD1; J gene: TRBJ1-1; clone size: NA; V gene: TRBV19; CDR3 DNA: TGTGCCAGTTGGGGGCTATACAGGGGTCGAAACACTGAAGCTTTCTTT; CDR3 protein: CASWGLYRGRNTEAFF
D gene: NA; J gene: TRBJ1-1; clone size: once; V gene: TRBV2; CDR3 DNA: TGTGCCAGCAACCAGGGGTCTGAAGCTTTCTTT; CDR3 protein: CASNQGSEAFF
D gene: NA; J gene: TRBJ1-1; clone size: NA; V gene: TRBV6-4; CDR3 DNA: TGTGCCAGCAGTGACTCGAGCGGGAAGGGCACTGAAGCTTTCTTT; CDR3 protein: CASSDSSGKGTEAFF
D gene: NA; J gene: TRBJ1-6; clone size: once; V gene: TRBV27; CDR3 DNA: TGTGCCAGCAGTTTATGGGCAGGTCCTAATAATTCACCCCTCCACTTT; CDR3 protein: CASSLWAGPNNSPLHF
D gene: NA; J gene: TRBJ1-1; clone size: once; V gene: TRBV4-3; CDR3 DNA: TGCGCCAGCAGCCAAGACCTCATGAGCCTTCTAGAGACTGAAGCTTTCTTT; CDR3 protein: CASSQDLMSLLETEAFF
D gene: TRBD1; J gene: TRBJ1-1; clone size: NA; V gene: TRBV19; CDR3 DNA: TGTGCCAGTATCTCCCAGGGGGCGAGGTTCTCTGAAGCTTTCTTT; CDR3 protein: CASISQGARFSEAFF
D gene: NA; J gene: TRBJ1-5; clone size: once; V gene: TRBV6-2/TRBV6-3; CDR3 DNA: TGTGCCAGCAGCCCCAAACTTACGAGCCGCAATCAGCCCCAGCATTTT; CDR3 protein: CASSPKLTSRNQPQHF
D gene: NA; J gene: TRBJ1-1; clone size: NA; V gene: TRBV11-2; CDR3 DNA: TGTGCCAGCAGCCCAAGTTTCGGAGGCACTGAAGCTTTCTTT; CDR3 protein: CASSPSFGGTEAFF
D gene: NA; J gene: TRBJ2-1; clone size: NA; V gene: TRBV7-9; CDR3 DNA: TGTGCCAGCAGCTTACTCTCGGGATTCTCCTACAATGAGCAGTTCTTC; CDR3 protein: CASSLLSGFSYNEQFF
D gene: NA; J gene: TRBJ1-4; clone size: NA; V gene: TRBV29-1; CDR3 DNA: TGCAGCGTTGAAGATCGGAGAAACGCTATTGGGAAACTGTTTTTT; CDR3 protein: CSVEDRRNAIGKLFF
D gene: NA; J gene: TRBJ2-7; clone size: NA; V gene: TRBV11-2; CDR3 DNA: TGTGCCAGCAGCTTAGAAGCCCGATTCTACGAGCAGTACTTC; CDR3 protein: CASSLEARFYEQYF
D gene: NA; J gene: TRBJ1-3; clone size: NA; V gene: TRBV2; CDR3 DNA: TGTGCCAGCAGTGGACAGGCGCTCTCTGGAAACACCATATATTTT; CDR3 protein: CASSGQALSGNTIYF
D gene: NA; J gene: TRBJ2-2; clone size: NA; V gene: TRBV6-1; CDR3 DNA: TGTGCCAGCAGTGAGAGCACAGTGGACGGGGAGCTGTTTTTT; CDR3 protein: CASSESTVDGELFF
D gene: NA; J gene: TRBJ2-2; clone size: NA; V gene: TRBV27; CDR3 DNA: TGTGCCAGCAGTTCCGGCGGCGGGGAGCTGTTTTTT; CDR3 protein: CASSSGGGELFF
D gene: TRBD2; J gene: TRBJ2-4; clone size: NA; V gene: TRBV7-3; CDR3 DNA: TGTGCCAGCAGCTTAGGGACTAGGGACATTCAGTACTTC; CDR3 protein: CASSLGTRDIQYF
D gene: TRBD1; J gene: TRBJ1-1; clone size: NA; V gene: TRBV18; CDR3 DNA: TGTGCCAGCTCACCTGAGGGACAGGGTATACCCCTGAACACTGAAGCTTTCTTT; CDR3 protein: CASSPEGQGIPLNTEAFF
D gene: NA; J gene: TRBJ1-6; clone size: NA; V gene: TRBV20-1; CDR3 DNA: TGCAGTGCTAGTTTCCGGCAGGCCATTAATTCACCCCTCCACTTT; CDR3 protein: CSASFRQAINSPLHF